Each of the 5 T cell receptor beta chains below was sequenced from the same sample in a study of T cell repertoires in cytomegalovirus infection. Antigen specificity for these receptors is unknown. TCRdb re-derived calls from the reads in MiXCR, one entry per CDR3 protein. This sample yields around 710,000 distinct CDR3 sequences, of which under 35% are seen a single time; about an eighth belongs to the top ten. The specimen comprised cultured CD8+ T cells from PBMCs, sampled from culture after CMV antigen stimulation. These receptors were obtained from a human donor in good health (CMV status not recorded). Some clones in this sample may be carry-over from other donors' samples.

To note about this clonotype: A junction boundary mismatches the germline segment, possibly from a read error. The rearrangement links TRBV11-1 to TRBJ1-2, with D uncertain. CDR3 length equals 13 residues. Germline values: CDR1 SGHAT, CDR2 FQDESV (reference sequence). For the CDR3, the DNA is TGTGCCAACAGCTTACACCCGCGTTATGGCTACACCTTC. This gives the protein CANSLHPRYGYTF.

The V gene is TRBV12-3 or TRBV12-4, the J gene TRBJ1-1, with D unclear. Trimming left V 2 bases short and J 4 bases short, with 14 bases between. The CDR3 has 15 residues. The CDR3 protein is CASSLLGPQVTEAFF. The DNA of the CDR3 is TGTGCCAGCAGTTTATTGGGTCCCCAGGTCACTGAAGCTTTCTTT.

This clonotype was counted only a few times. This chain joins TRBV12-3 or TRBV12-4 and TRBJ1-2; weak D call: TRBD1 (6 bases). The CDR3 extends over 12 amino acids. The V end was cut by 5 bases, the J end by 8 bases, with 12 bases between. This CDR3 reads CASSEDSSGYTF. The DNA of the CDR3 is TGTGCCAGCAGTGAGGACAGCTCCGGCTACACCTTC.

The sample holds many counts of this clonotype. The chain recombines TRBV7-8 with TRBJ2-7, with D possibly being TRBD1 (6 bases). Germline assignment: CDR1 SGHVS and CDR2 FQNEAQ. This CDR3 has 15 residues. V lost 1 base, J lost 6 bases, and 16 bases lay in between. CDR3 nucleotides: TGTGCCAGCAGCTTAGTGCGACCCCCACAGGGCGAGCAGTACTTC. The encoded protein is CASSLVRPPQGEQYF.

The V and J genes are TRBV28 and TRBJ2-1; 9 bases are shared with TRBD2. V dropped 0 bases and J dropped 4; count of bases not matched to a gene: 4. CDR1 and CDR2 (germline): MDHEN, SYDVKM. This CDR3 contains 16 residues. This CDR3 reads CASSLWSTSGYNEQFF. CDR3 in DNA: TGTGCCAGCAGTTTATGGTCGACTAGCGGATACAATGAGCAGTTCTTC.